A single sample gave rise to the 27 T cell receptor beta chains below, sequenced in a study of regulatory T cells in long-lasting Graves disease. Arm-PCR of CDR3 regions and iRepertoire HTBI primers were used to build TCR beta libraries. TCRdb passed the multiplex PCR reads through MiXCR, listing each CDR3 protein once. The profile shows approximately 400,000 distinct CDR3 sequences, about 15% of them singletons. Time point reported: newly diagnosed GD, antithyroid drugs for less than 3 months. PBMC-derived RNA was used for the TCR library. The data were also submitted as part of a second study, on T cells in Graves' hyperthyroidism and ophthalmopathy.

The specimen comprised peripheral blood mononuclear cells (PBMCs), sampled at new diagnosis, from a patient treated with antithyroid drugs. The receptors come from a woman aged 40 to 55 with Graves disease.

Only a few counts were recorded for this clonotype. The junction does not match germline at one end; this may be a read error. V is TRBV12-5 and J is TRBJ1-1, with D tentatively TRBD1 (5 bases). The CDR3 has 12 residues. Germline CDR1 reads LGHNT; CDR2 reads FRNRAP. The CDR3 bases are TGTGCTAGTGGGCAGGGCTCGCCTGAAGCTCTCTTT. It encodes CASGQGSPEALF. Looking up the rest from reference TRBV12-5 and TRBJ1-1 gives the full variable domain: DARVTQTPRHKVTEMGQEVTMRCQPILGHNTVFWYRQTMMQGLELLAYFRNRAPLDDSGMPKDRFSAEMPDATLATLKIQPSEPRDSAVYFCASGQGSPEALFGQGTRLTVV.

Regarding this clonotype: A clone one base away is much larger, so this may be a read error. The CDR3 DNA reads TGTGCCAGCAGTTTGGCCACGGATGCTGGCTACACCTTC. Amino acid sequence: CASSLATDAGYTF. The rearrangement links TRBV12-3 or TRBV12-4 to TRBJ1-2; the D is unclear. Trimming shortened V by 3 bases and J by 7 bases, and 12 bases separated the two germline ends. The CDR3 loop spans 13 amino acids.

This clonotype was found many times. This chain uses TRBV19 with TRBJ2-5, with a tentative D call TRBD1 (6 bases). Trimming took 5 bases from V and 5 from J, leaving 18 bases between them. The germline V gene has CDR1 LNHDA and CDR2 SQIVND (reference sequence). This CDR3 is built from 15 residues. The CDR3: CASSSPGGGRETQYF. The CDR3 DNA follows: TGTGCCAGTAGTTCCCCTGGTGGGGGCAGGGAGACCCAGTACTTC. The full variable domain, with the rest looked up from reference TRBV19 and TRBJ2-5, is DGGITQSPKYLFRKEGQNVTLSCEQNLNHDAMYWYRQDPGQGLRLIYYSQIVNDFQKGDIAEGYSVSREKKESFPLTVTSAQKNPTAFYLCASSSPGGGRETQYFGPGTRLLVL.

With regard to this clonotype: Just one base apart from a much larger clone, this may be a read error. In this CDR3 the conserved last residue, phenylalanine or tryptophan, is missing, so a read error is likely. V gene TRBV11-3 combines with J gene TRBJ1-1; TRBD1 aligns across 12 bases. Germline V gene sequence: CDR1 SGHNT, CDR2 YENEEA. The CDR3 totals 17 residues. The J segment lost 4 bases and the V segment lost 5 bases, leaving 11 bases of the junction unmatched. In DNA form, the CDR3 reads TGTGCCAGCAGCCTAACCGGGACAGGGGGCGTGAGCACTGAAGCTTTCCTT. It specifies CASSLTGTGGVSTEAFL.

The rearrangement uses TRBV5-1 and TRBJ1-3, with no clear D. Germline V gives CDR1 SGHRS, CDR2 YFSETQ. The V end was cut by 4 bases, the J end by 1 base, with 9 bases between. The CDR3 consists of 14 residues. This chain's CDR3 is CASSMDQSGNTIYF. In DNA, the CDR3 is TGCGCCAGCAGCATGGACCAGTCTGGAAACACCATATATTTT.

In this sample, this clonotype turned up many times. The chain uses TRBV27 and TRBJ1-1; possible D gene TRBD1, 5 bases. The V end lost 4 bases, the J end lost 1 base, and 10 bases lay between the germline ends. The germline gives CDR1 MNHEY, CDR2 SMNVEV (reference sequence). CDR3 length equals 14 residues. CDR3 residues: CASSSGTTNTEAFF. The CDR3 region has the DNA TGTGCCAGCAGTTCCGGGACGACGAACACTGAAGCTTTCTTT.

There are many counts of this clonotype. V is TRBV12-3 or TRBV12-4 and J is TRBJ2-1; 11 positions agree with TRBD2. With 2 bases clipped from V and 5 bases from J, the junction kept 2 bases outside the gene matches. The CDR3 totals 15 residues. In DNA form, the CDR3 reads TGTGCCAGCAGTTTAACTAGCGGGAGCCACAATGAGCAGTTCTTC. Amino acid sequence: CASSLTSGSHNEQFF.

Note on this clonotype: A far larger clone is one nucleotide away, so this likely arose from a read error. This sequence joins TRBV9 and TRBJ1-1; D is unresolved. Trimming cost V 4 bases and J 3 bases, with 13 bases left between them. The CDR3 length is 14 residues. The germline V gene encodes CDR1 SGDLS and CDR2 YYNGEE. The CDR3 is CASSPPEGYTEAFF. The CDR3, as DNA: TGTGCCAGCAGCCCCCCCGAGGGCTACACTGAAGCTTTCTTT.

The sample holds many counts of this clonotype. The chain carries TRBV28 and TRBJ2-1; 11 bases fit TRBD2. The germline gives CDR1 MDHEN, CDR2 SYDVKM. V shed 6 bases, J shed 0 bases, and the junction held 10 bases outside the gene matches. The CDR3 has 18 amino acids. The DNA for the CDR3 is TGTGCCAGCAGACAGAGAATGACTAGCGGGAACTCCTACAATGAGCAGTTCTTC. Translation gives CASRQRMTSGNSYNEQFF.

With regard to this clonotype: A read error may explain this, as a much larger clone is one base away. The V call is TRBV6-2 or TRBV6-3, the J call TRBJ2-5, with 9 bases identical to TRBD2. This CDR3 spans 18 amino acids. The V segment lost 2 bases and the J segment 7 bases; nucleotides outside the gene matches: 17. Germline V CDR1 and CDR2: MNHEY, SVGEGT. The CDR3 sequence is CASSYTKGTSHQLGTQYF. The CDR3, as DNA: TGTGCCAGCAGTTACACCAAAGGGACTAGCCACCAACTAGGGACCCAGTACTTC.

Concerning this clonotype: A far bigger clonotype differs at one base, so this is likely a read error. The chain couples TRBV27 to TRBJ2-7; D remains ambiguous. The CDR3 contains 12 residues. Germline CDR1 reads MNHEY; CDR2 reads SMNVEV (reference sequence). The CDR3 spells CGSSHEPYEQYF. CDR3 bases: TGTGGCAGCAGCCACGAGCCCTACGAGCAGTACTTC.

The chain recombines TRBV2 with TRBJ1-2; D is undetermined. CDR1 SNHLY and CDR2 FYNNEI come from the germline V gene. V lost 7 bases and J lost 4, with 13 bases in between. The CDR3 length is 13 residues. The CDR3 region is CASTFLNLYGYTF. Written as DNA, the CDR3 is TGTGCCAGCACCTTTTTGAACCTCTATGGCTACACCTTC.

Ten or more counts support this clonotype. The V call is TRBV5-6, the J call TRBJ2-3; possible D gene TRBD1, 5 bases. This CDR3 is built from 14 residues. Germline V CDR1 and CDR2: SGHDT, YYEEEE. The V gene lost 2 bases and the J gene lost 2 bases, with 9 bases spanning the gap. DNA for the CDR3: TGTGCCAGCAGCTTCATGACAGTCACAGATACGCAGTATTTT. Residues: CASSFMTVTDTQYF.

The sample holds many counts of this clonotype. The chain carries TRBV7-9 and TRBJ2-7; possibly TRBD2 for D (5 bases). Between the trimmed V and J ends, which lost 1 base and 4 bases, there was a span of 8 bases. This CDR3 contains 13 residues. CDR1 and CDR2 from the germline V gene are SEHNR and FQNEAQ (reference sequence). The CDR3, as DNA: TGTGCCAGCAGCTTAGTTGGGGAGTACGAGCAGTACTTC. This gives the protein CASSLVGEYEQYF.

This clonotype was found a few times. The rearrangement uses TRBV10-3 and TRBJ2-1; 7 bases are shared with TRBD2. Losses at the gene ends were 4 bases for V and 0 bases for J; bases not matched to a gene: 3. The V gene's germline CDR1 is ENHRY and CDR2 SYGVKD. This CDR3 contains 15 residues. The CDR3 sequence: CAISGTSDSYNEQFF. The CDR3 DNA follows: TGTGCCATCAGTGGAACTAGCGACTCCTACAATGAGCAGTTCTTC.

This clonotype has just a few counts. V and J are TRBV7-6 and TRBJ1-1, with 10 bases fitting TRBD1. V was clipped by 5 bases and J by 3 bases; unmatched bases: 3. Germline loops: CDR1 SGHVS, CDR2 FNYEAQ. The CDR3 is made up of 14 amino acids. The DNA of the CDR3 is TGTGCCAGCAGCCGACAGGGGGCGCACACTGAAGCTTTCTTT. Translation gives CASSRQGAHTEAFF.

This clonotype has at least ten counts. J is TRBJ2-5 and V is TRBV7-9, with 9 bases matching TRBD2. Germline V gene sequence: CDR1 SEHNR, CDR2 FQNEAQ (reference sequence). Unmatched junction bases numbered 8, after V lost 1 base and J lost 5 bases. CDR3 length: 16 residues. In nucleotides, the CDR3 is TGTGCCAGCAGCTTAGGTAGCGGGAGTATGTCGGAGACCCAGTACTTC. This sequence encodes CASSLGSGSMSETQYF.

This clonotype was picked up many times. The rearrangement links TRBV9 to TRBJ1-2; D remains unclear. The CDR3 runs 16 residues. Germline V gene sequence: CDR1 SGDLS, CDR2 YYNGEE. V was cut by 0 bases and J by 2 bases, with 14 bases left in between. CDR3 sequence: CASSVEEGYSNYGYTF. The CDR3 DNA sequence: TGTGCCAGCAGCGTAGAGGAGGGCTATTCCAACTATGGCTACACCTTC.

Only a few counts were recorded for this clonotype. V usage is TRBV13 and J usage is TRBJ2-3, with 9 bases fitting TRBD2. The CDR3 has 14 residues. Trimming took 2 bases from V and 6 from J; bases not matched to a gene: 3. Germline V gene data show CDR1 as PRHDT and CDR2 as FYEKMQ (reference sequence). CDR3 nucleotide sequence: TGTGCCAGCAGCTTATGGCGGGGGGGGGATACGCAGTATTTT. Residues: CASSLWRGGDTQYF.

This clonotype turned up a few times. The chain is built from TRBV3-1 and TRBJ2-7, with unresolved D. This CDR3 spans 11 amino acids. V lost 8 bases and J 2 bases, leaving 7 bases between the germline ends. Germline values: CDR1 LGHDT, CDR2 YNNKEL (reference sequence). The CDR3: CASQNAYEQYF. In DNA, the CDR3 is TGTGCCAGCCAGAATGCCTACGAGCAGTACTTC.

This clonotype was counted ten times or more. This chain joins TRBV15 and TRBJ2-5; possible D gene TRBD2, 6 bases. The CDR3 sequence is 18 residues long. The V end was cut by 2 bases, the J end by 2 bases, with 21 bases between. Germline-derived CDR1 and CDR2 are LNHNV and YYDKDF (reference sequence). The CDR3 loop reads CATSRPGRGAGRQETQYF. The CDR3 bases are TGTGCCACCAGCAGACCTGGCCGAGGGGCGGGGCGGCAAGAGACCCAGTACTTC.

This clonotype was seen many times. The rearrangement links TRBV2 to TRBJ2-5, with a possible D match to TRBD1 (6 bases). The CDR3 is made up of 13 amino acids. Trimming removed 8 bases from V and 5 bases from J, with 15 bases in between. Germline V gene data show CDR1 as SNHLY and CDR2 as FYNNEI. CDR3 sequence: CASGRGKRETQYF. CDR3 sequence (DNA): TGTGCCAGCGGAAGGGGGAAAAGGGAGACCCAGTACTTC. The full variable domain, in which reference TRBV2 and TRBJ2-5 provide the parts outside the CDR3, is EPEVTQTPSHQVTQMGQEVILRCVPISNHLYFYWYRQILGQKVEFLVSFYNNEISEKSEIFDDQFSVERPDGSNFTLKIRSTKLEDSAMYFCASGRGKRETQYFGPGTRLLVL.

The genes are TRBV6-2 or TRBV6-3 and TRBJ1-1; D uncertain. V shed 7 bases and J shed 8 bases, with 11 bases lying between them. The CDR3 runs 11 residues. Germline V gives CDR1 MNHEY, CDR2 SVGEGT. CDR3: CASTSNREAFF. The CDR3 bases are TGTGCCAGCACCAGCAACAGAGAAGCTTTCTTT.

The chain employs TRBV18 and TRBJ2-2; tentative D call: TRBD1 (5 bases). This CDR3 comprises 17 residues. Looked up from germline, CDR1 is KGHSH and CDR2 is LQKENI. V lost 4 bases and J lost 4, with 19 bases in between. DNA for the CDR3: TGTGCCAGCTCACGGGGCCTTATGGATTCGGGCACCGGGGAGCTGTTTTTT. Encoded protein: CASSRGLMDSGTGELFF.

This chain joins TRBV7-2 and TRBJ1-3; 8 bases are shared with TRBD1. The V segment lost 1 base and the J segment 0 bases; nucleotides outside the gene matches: 2. The CDR3 loop spans 16 amino acids. CDR1 and CDR2 from the germline V gene are SGHTA and FQGNSA. CDR3 DNA sequence: TGTGCCAGCAGCTTAGGCGGACAGGGCTCTGGAAACACCATATATTTT. It encodes CASSLGGQGSGNTIYF.

This clonotype was counted a few times. One junction end does not reproduce the germline sequence, and a read error may be involved. This rearrangement joins TRBV3-1 to TRBJ1-2, with TRBD1 matching over 8 bases. Germline V gene data show CDR1 as LGHDT and CDR2 as YNNKEL (reference sequence). The CDR3 runs to 12 residues. This CDR3 is CVSSQGAGGYTF. DNA for the CDR3: TGTGTCAGCAGCCAGGGGGCGGGGGGCTACACCTTC.

This clonotype came up many times. V is TRBV7-9 and J is TRBJ1-1, with D maybe TRBD1 (5 bases). In germline, CDR1 is SEHNR, CDR2 FQNEAQ (reference sequence). Trimming shortened V by 6 bases and J by 0 bases, and 17 bases separated the two germline ends. This CDR3 is 16 amino acids long. CDR3 nucleotide sequence: TGTGCCAGCAGACCGGAGAGGGGTCTCTTGAACACTGAAGCTTTCTTT. This codes for CASRPERGLLNTEAFF. The entire variable domain, with the rest obtained from reference TRBV7-9 and TRBJ1-1, is as follows: DTGVSQNPRHKITKRGQNVTFRCDPISEHNRLYWYRQTLGQGPEFLTYFQNEAQLEKSRLLSDRFSAERPKGSFSTLEIQRTEQGDSAMYLCASRPERGLLNTEAFFGQGTRLTVV.